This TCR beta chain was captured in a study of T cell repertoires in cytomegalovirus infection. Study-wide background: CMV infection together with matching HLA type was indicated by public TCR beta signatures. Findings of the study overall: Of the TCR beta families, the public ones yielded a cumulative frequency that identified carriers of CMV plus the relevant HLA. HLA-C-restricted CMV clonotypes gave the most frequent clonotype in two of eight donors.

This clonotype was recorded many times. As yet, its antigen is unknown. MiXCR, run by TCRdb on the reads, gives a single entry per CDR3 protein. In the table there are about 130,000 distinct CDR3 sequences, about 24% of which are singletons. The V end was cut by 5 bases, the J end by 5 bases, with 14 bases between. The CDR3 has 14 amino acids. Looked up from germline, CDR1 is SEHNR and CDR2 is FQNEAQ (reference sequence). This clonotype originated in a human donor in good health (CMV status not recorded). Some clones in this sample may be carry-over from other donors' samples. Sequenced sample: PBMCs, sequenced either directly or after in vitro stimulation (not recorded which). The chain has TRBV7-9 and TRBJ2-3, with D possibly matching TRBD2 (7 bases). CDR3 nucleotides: TGTGCCAGCAGCGCTACAGGGAGGGGAGATACGCAGTATTTT. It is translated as CASSATGRGDTQYF.